Listed below are T cell receptor beta chains from one sample, sequenced in a study of cytomegalovirus exposure and HLA in healthy donors. The table came from immunoSEQ multiplex PCR; TCRdb's copy has only in-frame clones and leaves some out. In the table there are under 200,000 clones, roughly 90% of which are singletons. The material sequenced was PBMCs. These receptors came from a woman aged 18-35 years in good health and CMV-seronegative. Each CDR3 is given with its conserved first and last residue. A D gene is named only where the DNA matches it firmly. Rows may omit the clone size; those that give it use once, few, many or a size class.

v_gene: TRBV28
abundance: -
j_gene: TRBJ1-3
d_gene: -
CDR3nt: TGTGCCAGCAGTCACAGGGAAGGAAACACCATATATTTT
CDR3aa: CASSHREGNTIYF

v_gene: TRBV4-1
abundance: -
j_gene: TRBJ2-7
d_gene: -
CDR3nt: TGCGCCAGCAGCCAAGCACCCGGTTCCGGGGAAGAGCAGTACTTC
CDR3aa: CASSQAPGSGEEQYF

v_gene: TRBV5-5
abundance: -
j_gene: TRBJ1-2
d_gene: TRBD1
CDR3nt: TGTGCCAGCAGTTCGGACAGGCACTATGGCTACACCTTC
CDR3aa: CASSSDRHYGYTF

v_gene: TRBV5-1
abundance: -
j_gene: TRBJ2-3
d_gene: TRBD1
CDR3nt: TGCGCCAGCACACCGGGACAGGACACAGATACGCAGTATTTT
CDR3aa: CASTPGQDTDTQYF

v_gene: TRBV13
abundance: -
j_gene: TRBJ2-7
d_gene: -
CDR3nt: TGTGCCAGCAGCCCCAACAGTTACGAGCAGTACTTC
CDR3aa: CASSPNSYEQYF

v_gene: TRBV7-9
abundance: -
j_gene: TRBJ2-3
d_gene: -
CDR3nt: TGTGCCAGCAGCTTAGTTGACGGGAGTTGGGCAGATACGCAGTATTTT
CDR3aa: CASSLVDGSWADTQYF

v_gene: TRBV28
abundance: once
j_gene: TRBJ2-1
d_gene: -
CDR3nt: TGTGCCAGCAGTGTTAGCGGAAGCTCCTACAATGAGCAGTTCTTC
CDR3aa: CASSVSGSSYNEQFF

v_gene: TRBV5-1
abundance: -
j_gene: TRBJ1-2
d_gene: TRBD1
CDR3nt: TGCGCCAGCAGCTTGGAAGGTCCAACAGGGGGGAACTATGGCTACACCTTC
CDR3aa: CASSLEGPTGGNYGYTF

v_gene: TRBV6-6
abundance: -
j_gene: TRBJ2-7
d_gene: TRBD1
CDR3nt: TGTGCCAGCAGTTCAATTACGCGGACAGGGGCAGAGCAGTACTTC
CDR3aa: CASSSITRTGAEQYF

v_gene: TRBV15
abundance: -
j_gene: TRBJ2-7
d_gene: -
CDR3nt: TGTGCCACCAGCAGGCCGAGCCTTTACGAGCAGTACTTC
CDR3aa: CATSRPSLYEQYF

v_gene: TRBV6-6
abundance: -
j_gene: TRBJ1-1
d_gene: -
CDR3nt: TGTGCCAGCAGTCCACGACGCTTTTCAAGGGGGGGCTTT
CDR3aa: CASSPRRFSRGGF

v_gene: TRBV19
abundance: -
j_gene: TRBJ1-2
d_gene: -
CDR3nt: TGTGCCAGTAGTATGGGCGGGGGTGGTGGCTACACCTTC
CDR3aa: CASSMGGGGGYTF

v_gene: TRBV18
abundance: -
j_gene: TRBJ1-1
d_gene: -
CDR3nt: TGTGCCAGCTCACTTCGGGAGGGGGAAGCTTTCTTT
CDR3aa: CASSLREGEAFF

v_gene: TRBV27
abundance: -
j_gene: TRBJ1-2
d_gene: -
CDR3nt: TGTGCCAGCAGTTTGGCCACAGACTATGGCTACACCTTC
CDR3aa: CASSLATDYGYTF

v_gene: TRBV11-2
abundance: -
j_gene: TRBJ2-5
d_gene: -
CDR3nt: TGTGCCAGCAGCTTAGAAACCTCCTACAGAGAGACCCAGTACTTC
CDR3aa: CASSLETSYRETQYF

v_gene: TRBV6-5
abundance: -
j_gene: TRBJ1-5
d_gene: -
CDR3nt: TGTGCCAGCAGTTTCGGGGGGGGTTATCAGCCCCAGCATTTT
CDR3aa: CASSFGGGYQPQHF

v_gene: TRBV6-1
abundance: few
j_gene: TRBJ2-7
d_gene: -
CDR3nt: TGTGCCAGCAGTGAAGCCTCTCCTAAATACGAGCAGTACTTC
CDR3aa: CASSEASPKYEQYF

v_gene: TRBV6-1
abundance: -
j_gene: TRBJ2-7
d_gene: TRBD1
CDR3nt: TGTGCCAGCAGTTCGGACAGGGCGTACGAGCAGTACTTC
CDR3aa: CASSSDRAYEQYF

v_gene: TRBV13
abundance: -
j_gene: TRBJ2-1
d_gene: TRBD2
CDR3nt: TGTGCCAGCAGCTTAGGCGGACTAGCGGGGGCTGAGCAGTTCTTC
CDR3aa: CASSLGGLAGAEQFF

v_gene: TRBV18
abundance: -
j_gene: TRBJ2-3
d_gene: -
CDR3nt: TGTGCCAGCTCACCTGACAGAGATACGCAGTATTTT
CDR3aa: CASSPDRDTQYF